This TCR beta chain was sequenced for a study of T cell responses to AZD1222 COVID-19 vaccine. Study results and limitations: White British people made up most donors, females outnumbered males, and clonal diversity was possibly underestimated. Increases in Spike-specific TCR breadth and depth were seen after two AZD1222 doses. After the peak T cell response, and only then, were repertoires sampled. Spike-wide coverage was observed for vaccine-associated CD4 TCRs, with dominant responses at 160-218 and 743-854.

Regarding this clone: No antigen is known for it.

Only in-frame clones appear in the TCRdb table, and some are missing; sequencing was by immunoSEQ multiplex PCR. This sample has some 170,000 clones, with 88% found just once. The CDR3 covers 13 residues. Trimming removed 3 bases from V and 8 bases from J; junction bases left unmatched: 3. Germline V lookup: CDR1 KGHSH, CDR2 LQKENI. The TCR was taken from an adult who received the AZD1222 COVID-19 vaccine. The V gene is TRBV18, the J gene TRBJ1-4; 7 bases fit TRBD1. The input for sequencing was peripheral blood, taken 28 days after the second AZD1222 dose. CDR3 DNA sequence: TGTGCCAGCTCACCGACAGGGTGGGAAAAACTGTTTTTT. Translating gives CASSPTGWEKLFF.